This record covers a single T cell receptor beta chain. Its specificity is unknown. This specimen comes from a study of response to subunit inactivated influenza vaccine. General study points: That few new T cells are recruited by each seasonal influenza vaccination was the authors' suggestion.

One entry per CDR3 protein, called by TCRdb with MiXCR from the RT-PCR reads. The sample has hundreds of thousands of distinct CDR3 sequences, about 18% seen once. V shed 5 bases and J 4 bases; nucleotides not matched to a gene: 11. There are 15 residues in the CDR3. Germline assignment: CDR1 LGHDT and CDR2 YNNKEL (reference sequence). This receptor was taken from a man aged 50-59 years who received an inactivated influenza vaccine. Sequencing used PBMCs from blood, obtained 5 days after vaccination. V usage is TRBV3-1 and J usage is TRBJ2-7; 7 bases fit TRBD2. CDR3 DNA sequence: TGTGCCAGCAGCTTCACCTTTGGGGAGGGTTACGAGCAGTACTTC. Translated: CASSFTFGEGYEQYF.